The entry that follows covers one T cell receptor (beta chain) sequence. The antigen is unknown. The CDR3 runs to 12 residues. Germline CDR1 MNHNY, CDR2 SVGAGI (reference sequence). Trimming left V 5 bases short and J 0 bases short, with 4 bases between. Checkpoint therapy with ipilimumab 1 mg/kg began 14 to 28 days after transplant. Patients got 3 mg/kg IV nivolumab weeks 1, 4, 7, 10, then biweekly through week 26. This sample stems from a study of ipilimumab plus nivolumab after autologous stem cell transplantation. Study as a whole: Both relapsed and primary refractory DLBCL were included.

Findings and caveats of the study: TCR repertoire, Treg phenotype and gut microbiota reportedly support more study of this approach.

The method was immunoSEQ multiplex PCR; TCRdb's version includes in-frame clones alone and lacks a portion of them. Of approximately 80,000 clones listed, about 83% are singletons. This clonotype originated in a male donor with diffuse large B-cell lymphoma. This chain links TRBV6-6 with TRBJ1-2, with D hard to call. The source material was PBMCs, sampled in a trial of ipilimumab plus nivolumab as post-transplant consolidation. CDR3 sequence (DNA): TGTGCCAGCAGTGACCCTAACTATGGCTACACCTTC. It is translated as CASSDPNYGYTF.